The entry below describes one TCR beta chain. The sample is drawn from a study of T cell responses to AZD1222 COVID-19 vaccine. Assay: immunoSEQ multiplex PCR; the TCRdb copy retains only in-frame clones and omits some. The repertoire holds about 130,000 clones, approximately 94% seen once, with around 7% in the top ten. The sample here was peripheral blood, taken on day 0 of AZD1222 vaccination. The TCR was taken from an adult in good health.

CDR3 sequence (DNA): TGTGCCAGCAGCTTGGGGGACACGGGTAGAGAAAAACTGTTTTTT. Translating gives CASSLGDTGREKLFF. V is TRBV28 and J is TRBJ1-4; D is perhaps TRBD1 (6 bases). The germline gives CDR1 MDHEN, CDR2 SYDVKM. This CDR3 comprises 15 residues. The V and J ends lost 6 bases and 8 bases respectively, with 19 bases between them.